This T cell receptor (beta chain) was observed in a study of cytomegalovirus exposure and HLA in healthy donors. The PCR was carried out with 60 Vbeta primers and 13 Jbeta primers. This table comes from immunoSEQ multiplex PCR, and its TCRdb copy is limited to in-frame clones, with some not included. The sample contains 150,000 or so clones, 70% to 80% of which appear only once. This clone was picked up one time. Germline values: CDR1 MDHEN, CDR2 SYDVKM. The CDR3 has 15 amino acids. With V trimmed by 5 bases and J by 7 bases, 9 bases remained unmatched. The sequence came from a man under 40 in good health and CMV-seropositive. The chain links TRBV28 to TRBJ2-7, with 12 positions matching TRBD1. The material sequenced was PBMCs. For the CDR3, the DNA is TGTGCCAGCAGTAGTCCGGGACAGGGGGCAGGAGAGCAGTACTTC. Its translation: CASSSPGQGAGEQYF.